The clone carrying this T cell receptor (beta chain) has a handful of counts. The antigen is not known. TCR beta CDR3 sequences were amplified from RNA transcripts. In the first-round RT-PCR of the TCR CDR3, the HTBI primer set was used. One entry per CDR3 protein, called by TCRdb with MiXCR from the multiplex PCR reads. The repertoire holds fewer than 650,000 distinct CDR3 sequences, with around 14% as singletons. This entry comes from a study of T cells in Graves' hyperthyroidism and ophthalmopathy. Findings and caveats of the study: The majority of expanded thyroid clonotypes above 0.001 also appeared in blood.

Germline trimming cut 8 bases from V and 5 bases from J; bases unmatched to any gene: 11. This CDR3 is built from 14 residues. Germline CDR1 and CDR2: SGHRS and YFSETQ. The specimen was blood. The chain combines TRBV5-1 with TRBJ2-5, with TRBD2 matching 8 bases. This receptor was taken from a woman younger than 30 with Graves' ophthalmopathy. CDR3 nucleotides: TGCGCCAGTGGAGCGGGAGCACCGTCGGAGACCCAGTACTTC. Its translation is CASGAGAPSETQYF.